This T cell receptor (beta chain) was recorded in a study of blood T cell repertoires in COVID-19. Germline V lookup: CDR1 SGHTS, CDR2 YDEGEE. The V end lost 3 bases, the J end lost 0 bases, and 16 bases lay between the germline ends. There are 17 residues in the CDR3. Participants had their cohort set by participant-reported clinical history. Method: immunoSEQ multiplex PCR; TCRdb's copy keeps in-frame clones and lacks some. The sample yields 200,000 or so clones, more than 70% seen once. The table lists this clone with many counts. The specimen was PBMCs or T cells enriched from blood (not recorded which). The chain couples TRBV5-8 to TRBJ2-1; the D gene is possibly TRBD2 (5 bases). The TCR originated in a woman in her 40s with acute COVID-19. As DNA, the CDR3 is TGTGCCAGCAGCTCGGCGGTCGGACTCTTCTCCTACAATGAGCAGTTCTTC. It is translated as CASSSAVGLFSYNEQFF.